The clone carrying this T cell receptor beta chain was seen only a few times. Antigen specificity is unknown. This entry belongs to a study of T cell repertoires in cytomegalovirus infection. In the study overall: Selected CMV epitopes included recently identified HLA-C-restricted ones as well as well-studied HLA-B-restricted ones. Study-level findings and limits: Ex vivo responses were dominated by HLA-C-restricted CMV-specific TCR beta clonotypes.

TCRdb re-called the reads with MiXCR, one entry per CDR3 protein. The sample lists around 540,000 distinct CDR3 sequences; roughly a third were seen once. Material: cultured PBMCs, obtained from culture after CMV antigen stimulation. This sequence was found in a human donor in good health (CMV status not recorded). Some clones in this sample may be carry-over from other donors' samples.

CDR3 region: CASSLVGWGTGNTIYF. The CDR3 bases are TGTGCCAGCAGTTTAGTGGGGTGGGGCACTGGAAACACCATATATTTT. The chain employs TRBV12-3 or TRBV12-4 and TRBJ1-3; a possible D gene is TRBD1 (5 bases). The CDR3 length is 16 residues. V lost 1 base and J 2 bases, leaving 12 bases between the germline ends.